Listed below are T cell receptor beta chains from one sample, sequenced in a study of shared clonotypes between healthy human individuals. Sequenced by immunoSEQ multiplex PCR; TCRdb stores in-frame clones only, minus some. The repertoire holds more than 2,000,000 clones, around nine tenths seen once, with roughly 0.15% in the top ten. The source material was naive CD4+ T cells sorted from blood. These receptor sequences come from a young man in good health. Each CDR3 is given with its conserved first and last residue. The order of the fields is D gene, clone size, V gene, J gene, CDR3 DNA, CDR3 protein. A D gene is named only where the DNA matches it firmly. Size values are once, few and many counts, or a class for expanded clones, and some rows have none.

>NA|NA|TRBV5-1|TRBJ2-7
TGCGCCAGCAGCTCGACATTGTCCAACGAGCAGTACTTC
CASSSTLSNEQYF
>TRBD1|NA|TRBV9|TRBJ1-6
TGTGCCAGCAGCGTAGGAGGAGGGGGACAGGGGGATTCACCCCTCCACTTT
CASSVGGGGQGDSPLHF
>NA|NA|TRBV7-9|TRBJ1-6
TGTGCCAGCAAGGGGGGGCCTAATTCACCCCTCCACTTT
CASKGGPNSPLHF
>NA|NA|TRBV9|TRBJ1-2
TGTGCCAGCAGCGGGTTAAGCTACACCTTC
CASSGLSYTF
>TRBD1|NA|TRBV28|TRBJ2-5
TGTGCCAGCAGATCACAGGGGAACCAAGAGACCCAGTACTTC
CASRSQGNQETQYF
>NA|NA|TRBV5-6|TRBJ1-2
TGTGCCAGCAGCTTGCCGGGGGGTGCGGGTGGCTACACCTTC
CASSLPGGAGGYTF
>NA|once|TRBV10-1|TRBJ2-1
TGCGCCAGCAGTAGAGGGACTGGTGACAATGAGCAGTTCTTC
CASSRGTGDNEQFF
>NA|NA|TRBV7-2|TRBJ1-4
TGTGCCAGCAGCCCCCGACGGGGGGCGCGGGAAAAACTGTTTTTT
CASSPRRGAREKLFF
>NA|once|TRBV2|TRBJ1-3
TGTGCCAGCACCCGGGAAAGTCTCTCTGGAAACACCATATATTTT
CASTRESLSGNTIYF
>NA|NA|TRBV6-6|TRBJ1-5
TGTGCCAGCAGTTACAGGGTGGATCAGCCCCAGCATTTT
CASSYRVDQPQHF
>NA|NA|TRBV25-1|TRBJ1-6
TGTGCCAGCAGTGAGTACAGGGATTCACCCCTCCACTTT
CASSEYRDSPLHF
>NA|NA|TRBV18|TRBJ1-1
TGTGCCAGCTCGCCCGGGGTAGAGAACACTGAAGCTTTCTTT
CASSPGVENTEAFF
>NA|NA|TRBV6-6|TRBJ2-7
TGTGCCAGGACAGCCCGTGGGCACGAGCAGTACTTC
CARTARGHEQYF
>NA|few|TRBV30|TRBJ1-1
TGTGCCTGGGGGCGGGACACTGAAGCTTTCTTT
CAWGRDTEAFF
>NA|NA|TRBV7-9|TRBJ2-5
TGTGCCAGCACCCCCTCGGAGACCCAGTACTTC
CASTPSETQYF
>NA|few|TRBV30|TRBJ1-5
TGTGCCTGGAGTGGAGACTCCAGTTATCAGCCCCAGCATTTT
CAWSGDSSYQPQHF
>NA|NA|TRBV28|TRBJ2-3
TGTGCCAGCAGTTGGGGGACAGATACGCAGTATTTT
CASSWGTDTQYF
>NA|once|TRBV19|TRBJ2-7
TGTGCCAGTAGTATCGATGATGTGGGGGAGCAGTACTTC
CASSIDDVGEQYF
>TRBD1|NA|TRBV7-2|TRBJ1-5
TGTGCCAGCAGCTCGACCGGGACAGTAGCCAATCAGCCCCAGCATTTT
CASSSTGTVANQPQHF
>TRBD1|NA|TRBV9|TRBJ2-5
TGTGCCAGCAGCGCGACAGGGATGCAAGAGACCCAGTACTTC
CASSATGMQETQYF
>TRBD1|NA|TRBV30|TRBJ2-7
TGTGCCAGTTGGGGCAGGGGGCTCAACGAGCAGTACTTC
CASWGRGLNEQYF
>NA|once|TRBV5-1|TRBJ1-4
TGCGCCAGCAGCTTGGTTCCCGTCTCTAATGAAAAACTGTTTTTT
CASSLVPVSNEKLFF
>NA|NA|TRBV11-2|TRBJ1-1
TGTGCCAGCAGCCCTAAGGGTCCGCCATCCAACACTGAAGCTTTCTTT
CASSPKGPPSNTEAFF
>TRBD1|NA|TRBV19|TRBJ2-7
TGTGCCAGTAGTATAGCAGGGACAGGGTACTACGAGCAGTACTTC
CASSIAGTGYYEQYF
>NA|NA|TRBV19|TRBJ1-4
TGTGCCAGTAGTATAATCGGGGACGGACCGAAACTGTTTTTT
CASSIIGDGPKLFF
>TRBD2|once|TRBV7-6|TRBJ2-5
TGTGCCAGCAGCTTAGCGACCCCGGGACTAGCGGGAGCTTTGTACTTC
CASSLATPGLAGALYF
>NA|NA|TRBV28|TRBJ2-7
TGTGCCAGCAGTTTTTCTGTGGGAACAGTAGGAACAGGGTTTCTCTACGAGCAGTACTTC
CASSFSVGTVGTGFLYEQYF
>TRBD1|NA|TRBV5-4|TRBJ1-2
TGTGCCAGCAGCTTTGGGGACAGGGGAGTGGGCTATGGCTACACCTTC
CASSFGDRGVGYGYTF
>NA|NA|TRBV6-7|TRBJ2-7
TGTGCCAGCAGTTACTCGGGCGGTCTACGTCGTTTTGGGCAGTACTTC
CASSYSGGLRRFGQYF
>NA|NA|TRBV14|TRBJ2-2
TGTGCCAGCAGCCAACAGAGCACCGGGGAGCTGTTTTTT
CASSQQSTGELFF
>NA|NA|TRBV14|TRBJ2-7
TGTGCCAGCAGCCAAGATAGGGCGGCCGAGCAGTACTTC
CASSQDRAAEQYF
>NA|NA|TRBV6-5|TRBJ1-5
TGTGCCAGCAGCCCTGGACAGCCAGGGCAGCCCCAGCATTTT
CASSPGQPGQPQHF
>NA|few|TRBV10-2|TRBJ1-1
TGCGCCAGCAGTTCTTGGGGGCCCCTGGGGACTGAAGCTTTCTTT
CASSSWGPLGTEAFF
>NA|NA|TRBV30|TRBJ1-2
TGTGCCTGGAGTGTTGTACAGGTGGGCTACACCTTC
CAWSVVQVGYTF
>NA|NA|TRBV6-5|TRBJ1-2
TGTGCCAGCAGTTACTCGTCCATAAGTCCTAACTATGGCTACACCTTC
CASSYSSISPNYGYTF
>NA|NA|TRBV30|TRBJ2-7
TGTGCCTGGAGCAGGAGCTACGAGCAGTACTTC
CAWSRSYEQYF
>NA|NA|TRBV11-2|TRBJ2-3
TGTGCCAGCAGCTTCATTTACGCCGGGACCGCCGGAAATACGCAGTATTTT
CASSFIYAGTAGNTQYF
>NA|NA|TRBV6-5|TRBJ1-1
TGTGCCAGCAGTTACTCGCGGAGCATGAACACTGAAGCTTTCTTT
CASSYSRSMNTEAFF
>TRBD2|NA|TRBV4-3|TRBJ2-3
TGCGCCAGCAGCCATTCCCCGGGACTAGCGGGGGGGACGGATACGCAGTATTTT
CASSHSPGLAGGTDTQYF
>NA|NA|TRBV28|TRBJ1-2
TGTGCCAGCAGTTCCGACTATGGCTACACCTTC
CASSSDYGYTF
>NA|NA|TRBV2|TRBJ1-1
TGTGCCAGCAGTGAAGGTTGGGTTTCGAACACTGAAGCTTTCTTT
CASSEGWVSNTEAFF
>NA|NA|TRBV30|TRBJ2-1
TGTGCCTGGAGTGGGACTCCGTCTCGAAATGAGCAGTTCTTC
CAWSGTPSRNEQFF
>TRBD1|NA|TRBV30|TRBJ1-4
TGTGCCTGGAGTTCAGGGGGCTGGAGTGAAAAACTGTTTTTT
CAWSSGGWSEKLFF
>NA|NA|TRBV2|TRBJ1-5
TGTGCCAGCAGCGTGAATAGCAATCAGCCCCAGCATTTT
CASSVNSNQPQHF
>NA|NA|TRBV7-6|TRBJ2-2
TGTGCCAGCAGCTTAGGAAACTTGAACACCGGGGAGCTGTTTTTT
CASSLGNLNTGELFF
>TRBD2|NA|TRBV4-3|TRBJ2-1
TGCGCCAGCAGCCAAGATTGGCTAGCGGGACGCAATGAGCAGTTCTTC
CASSQDWLAGRNEQFF